This T cell receptor beta chain emerged from a study of T cell responses to AZD1222 COVID-19 vaccine. J gave up 2 bases and V 5 bases, and 14 bases lay outside the gene matches. The CDR3 length is 18 residues. CDR1 is SGHTA and CDR2 is FQGTGA in the germline V gene. Remarks on this clone: What it binds is unknown.

The study, taken as a whole, reports: Just a handful of AZD1222 recipients tested seropositive at baseline. Epitopes outside B.1.351 and B.1.1.7 mutated regions reportedly drew nearly half of spike TCRs. Donors, mostly white British, included more females; clonal diversity was possibly underestimated.

Only in-frame clones appear in the TCRdb table, and some are missing; sequencing was by immunoSEQ multiplex PCR. The sample carries more than 95,000 clones, 89% recorded once. The clonotype originates from an adult who received the AZD1222 COVID-19 vaccine. The sequenced sample was peripheral blood, obtained 28 days after the second AZD1222 dose. The V and J genes are TRBV7-3 and TRBJ2-1; 8 bases are a match to TRBD2. CDR3 residues: CASSRTASGLGPYNEQFF. CDR3 DNA: TGTGCCAGCAGCAGGACAGCCTCGGGACTAGGCCCCTACAATGAGCAGTTCTTC. Complete variable domain (other parts from reference TRBV7-3 and TRBJ2-1): GAGVSQTPSNKVTEKGKYVELRCDPISGHTALYWYRQSLGQGPEFLIYFQGTGAADDSGLPNDRFFAVRPEGSVSTLKIQRTERGDSAVYLCASSRTASGLGPYNEQFFGPGTRLTVL.